Listed here are 8 T cell receptor beta chains from one sample, sequenced in a study of blood T cell repertoires in COVID-19 (dated by TCRdb to 2018 to 2020). Libraries were constructed by the immunoSEQ multiplex PCR assay. TCRdb carries this immuneACCESS record with in-frame sequences only. Its versions omit some clonotypes, under half of them owing to an unresolved V gene in the studies checked, with the rest unexplained. Present in this sample are over 30,000 clones, 60% to 80% of which were seen just once. 14% to 15% of the sample goes to the ten largest clones. The sequencing input was peripheral blood. The receptor source for this set is an older man with active or convalescent COVID-19.

V is TRBV5-6 and J is TRBJ1-1; D might be TRBD1 (5 bases). CDR1 SGHDT and CDR2 YYEEEE come from the germline V gene. The CDR3 is made up of 17 amino acids. V shed 4 bases and J shed 0 bases, with 19 bases lying between them. DNA for the CDR3: TGTGCCAGCAGCGTAATCTCAGGGACTCTCATGAACACTGAAGCTTTCTTT. Translated, it gives CASSVISGTLMNTEAFF.

The chain is built from TRBV7-2 and TRBJ1-4; 7 bases are shared with TRBD1. The CDR3 consists of 12 residues. Trimming took 4 bases from V and 10 from J; bases not matched to a gene: 3. Per the germline V gene, CDR1 is SGHTA and CDR2 is FQGNSA. The CDR3 DNA sequence: TGTGCCAGCAGCTCACGGACAGGAAAACTGTTTTTT. This gives the protein CASSSRTGKLFF. The entire variable domain, with the rest obtained from reference TRBV7-2 and TRBJ1-4, is as follows: GAGVSQSPSNKVTEKGKDVELRCDPISGHTALYWYRQSLGQGLEFLIYFQGNSAPDKSGLPSDRFSAERTGGSVSTLTIQRTQQEDSAVYLCASSSRTGKLFFGSGTQLSVL.

This clone was found a few times. The rearrangement links TRBV28 to TRBJ2-3; no clear D. This CDR3 spans 11 amino acids. Germline V CDR1 and CDR2: MDHEN, SYDVKM. The V gene lost 10 bases and the J gene lost 2 bases, with 7 bases spanning the gap. CDR3 sequence reads: CATGTTDTQYF. In DNA, the CDR3 is TGTGCCACCGGTACCACAGATACGCAGTATTTT.

The chain is built from TRBV10-3 and TRBJ2-1, with 7 bases that match TRBD1. V trimming: 0 bases; J trimming: 10 bases; junction bases outside the gene matches: 12. The V gene's germline CDR1 is ENHRY and CDR2 SYGVKD. CDR3 size: 16 residues. The CDR3 protein is CAISESKGQFTREQFF. CDR3 nucleotides: TGTGCCATCAGTGAGTCGAAGGGACAGTTCACTCGCGAGCAGTTCTTC.

V is TRBV28 and J is TRBJ2-1; 7 bases agree with TRBD2. Trimming at V came to 7 bases and at J to 7 bases, leaving 13 bases not matched to a gene. This CDR3 is 15 amino acids long. Germline CDR1 reads MDHEN; CDR2 reads SYDVKM. This CDR3 reads CASTEWGGLINEQFF. CDR3 bases: TGTGCCAGCACCGAGTGGGGAGGGCTAATTAATGAGCAGTTCTTC.

The gene calls are TRBV6-1 and TRBJ2-3; maybe TRBD2 (6 bases). Trimming pared 2 bases from V and 0 bases from J, leaving 15 bases between. The CDR3 is 17 residues long. From germline, CDR1 is MNHNS and CDR2 SASEGT. DNA for the CDR3: TGTGCCAGCAGTGAATTGGGGACTTCCACTAGCACAGATACGCAGTATTTT. Residues: CASSELGTSTSTDTQYF.

The chain employs TRBV28 and TRBJ1-4, with D possibly being TRBD1 (6 bases). This CDR3 has 12 amino acids. CDR1 and CDR2 (germline): MDHEN, SYDVKM. V was clipped by 6 bases and J by 11 bases, with 13 bases between them. CDR3: CASSTYQGKLFF. The DNA for the CDR3 is TGTGCCAGCAGCACATACCAGGGGAAACTGTTTTTT.

CDR3 sequence (DNA): TGTGCCAGTAGTATATCTGGGACAGGGGCGAACTACGAGCAGTACTTC. Translated, it gives CASSISGTGANYEQYF. V gene TRBV19 combines with J gene TRBJ2-7, with TRBD1 matching 10 bases. Per the germline V gene, CDR1 is LNHDA and CDR2 is SQIVND (reference sequence). Trimming removed 2 bases from V and 3 bases from J; junction bases left unmatched: 7. This CDR3 region has 16 residues.